The rows below give T cell receptor beta chains drawn from one sample of a study of blood T cell repertoires in COVID-19. Repertoires were generated with immunoSEQ multiplex PCR, while TCRdb's copy carries only in-frame clones and drops some. Altogether 6,900 or so clones are present, more than 85% being singletons, with the ten largest covering about 17%. Sequenced: peripheral blood. The receptors stem from a human donor in a cohort sampled during active COVID-19. Both conserved end residues are part of each CDR3. Fields, in order: D gene, V gene, CDR3 length, J gene, clone size, CDR3 DNA, CDR3 protein. A D gene is named only where the DNA matches it firmly. Not every row has a clone size; where given, it reads once, few, many or a size class.

d_gene: NA; v_gene: TRBV29-1; len: 13; j_gene: TRBJ1-2; abundance: NA; CDR3nt: TGCAGCCTCGGGGGGGCTAGCGGCTATGGCTACACCTTC; CDR3aa: CSLGGASGYGYTF
d_gene: NA; v_gene: TRBV9; len: 14; j_gene: TRBJ2-7; abundance: NA; CDR3nt: TGTGCCAGCAGCGTAACAGCCCTCCCCGACGAGCAGTACTTC; CDR3aa: CASSVTALPDEQYF
d_gene: NA; v_gene: TRBV6-6; len: 13; j_gene: TRBJ1-1; abundance: NA; CDR3nt: TGTGCCAGCAGTTACTCGGCTAACACTGAAGCTTTCTTT; CDR3aa: CASSYSANTEAFF
d_gene: NA; v_gene: TRBV12-3/TRBV12-4; len: 12; j_gene: TRBJ2-7; abundance: NA; CDR3nt: TGTGCCAGCAGAAGGGGTACCTACGAGCAGTACTTC; CDR3aa: CASRRGTYEQYF
d_gene: TRBD2; v_gene: TRBV5-1; len: 19; j_gene: TRBJ2-1; abundance: NA; CDR3nt: TGCGCCAGCAGCTCGACGGGACTAGCGGGGGAACATCCCCTCAATGAGCAGTTCTTC; CDR3aa: CASSSTGLAGEHPLNEQFF
d_gene: TRBD1; v_gene: TRBV5-1; len: 15; j_gene: TRBJ1-1; abundance: NA; CDR3nt: TGCGCCAGCAGCTTGCTTGCAGGGGGGAACACTGAAGCTTTCTTT; CDR3aa: CASSLLAGGNTEAFF
d_gene: NA; v_gene: TRBV19; len: 13; j_gene: TRBJ1-1; abundance: once; CDR3nt: TGTGCCAGTAGTATGTCCAAGAACACTGAAGCTTTCTTT; CDR3aa: CASSMSKNTEAFF
d_gene: NA; v_gene: TRBV9; len: 13; j_gene: TRBJ2-1; abundance: NA; CDR3nt: TGTGCCAGCAGCGTAGGCCGGGGGTATGAGCAGTTCTTC; CDR3aa: CASSVGRGYEQFF
d_gene: NA; v_gene: TRBV6-1; len: 19; j_gene: TRBJ1-4; abundance: NA; CDR3nt: TGTGCCAGCAGTGAAAGGATGAGACAACCATTTGCAACTAATGAAAAACTGTTTTTT; CDR3aa: CASSERMRQPFATNEKLFF
d_gene: TRBD1; v_gene: TRBV3-1/TRBV3-2; len: 15; j_gene: TRBJ2-7; abundance: once; CDR3nt: TGTGCCAGCAGCTCCATGAGGACAGGGGGCTACGAGCAGTACTTC; CDR3aa: CASSSMRTGGYEQYF
d_gene: NA; v_gene: TRBV25-1; len: 15; j_gene: TRBJ2-3; abundance: NA; CDR3nt: TGTGCCAGCAGTGAATTGGTGGGGGCGACCGATACGCAGTATTTT; CDR3aa: CASSELVGATDTQYF
d_gene: TRBD1; v_gene: TRBV14; len: 16; j_gene: TRBJ2-7; abundance: NA; CDR3nt: TGTGCCAGCAGCCAAGAGGGACAGGTTCTCTCCTACGAGCAGTACTTC; CDR3aa: CASSQEGQVLSYEQYF